Described below is a single T cell receptor beta chain sequence and its context. Its antigen remains unknown. The data were obtained in a study of T cells in narcolepsy. Points from the study as a whole: Healthy controls reportedly lacked the autoreactive clonotypes serially found in patients' blood. Comparing one patient's CSF and blood CD4+ clonotypes highlighted HCRT- and TRIB2-specific autoreactive clonotypes. Some memory CD4+ repertoires had no autoreactive clone sequences.

The protocol was immunoSEQ multiplex PCR, while the TCRdb copy is restricted to in-frame clones and leaves out a portion. The table has about 35,000 clones, 70% to 85% seen once; the top ten hold around 2.5%. The sequencing sample was made of memory (CD45RA-) CD4+ T cells from blood. The source of this sequence is a human donor in good health.

Here the CDR3 reads CSVDLGRGTGELFF. The CDR3 region has the DNA TGCAGCGTTGATCTCGGCAGGGGCACCGGGGAGCTGTTTTTT. The chain combines TRBV29-1 with TRBJ2-2, with a possible D match to TRBD1 (6 bases). The CDR3 is 14 amino acids. Germline loops: CDR1 SQVTM, CDR2 ANQGSEA. Deletions cut 3 bases from V and 4 bases from J, with 12 bases between.